This T cell receptor beta chain appears in the sequencing data of a study of T cell changes during pregnancy in multiple sclerosis (dated by TCRdb to the late 2010s). Turning to the overall study: The study examined how the T cell repertoire changed over the course of pregnancy in women with multiple sclerosis.

Turning to this clone: Its antigen is still unknown. No quality values exist for individual bases; no much larger clone is one base distant.

From its cysteine to its phenylalanine, the CDR3 spans 14 amino acids. This entry keeps only the CDR3 DNA: 42 bases, framed from base 1. From the germline V gene, CDR1 is MGHRA and CDR2 is YSYEKL. The junction carries 16 bases between V and J, which are trimmed by 2 bases and 9 bases respectively. Library generation was performed with the immunoSEQ multiplex PCR assay. In its TCRdb copy, this immuneACCESS table keeps in-frame sequences only and misses some clones. Where compared with another copy, unresolved V genes explain less than half of these, and the others have no known cause. The sample profile shows roughly 38,000 clones; more than 75% of them were found once. The ten top clones hold under 0.75% of the sample.

Recombination connected TRBV4-1 to TRBJ1-1, with TRBD1 perhaps the D gene, on 6 matching bases. The source of this sequence is a female donor in good health, enrolled as a control in a pregnancy study. The starting material was CD4+ T cells from peripheral blood mononuclear cells, obtained in the second trimester of pregnancy. The base sequence is TGCGCCAGCAGCCAACCTGGACAGCAGCCTAAAGCTTTCTTT. This sequence encodes CASSQPGQQPKAFF.